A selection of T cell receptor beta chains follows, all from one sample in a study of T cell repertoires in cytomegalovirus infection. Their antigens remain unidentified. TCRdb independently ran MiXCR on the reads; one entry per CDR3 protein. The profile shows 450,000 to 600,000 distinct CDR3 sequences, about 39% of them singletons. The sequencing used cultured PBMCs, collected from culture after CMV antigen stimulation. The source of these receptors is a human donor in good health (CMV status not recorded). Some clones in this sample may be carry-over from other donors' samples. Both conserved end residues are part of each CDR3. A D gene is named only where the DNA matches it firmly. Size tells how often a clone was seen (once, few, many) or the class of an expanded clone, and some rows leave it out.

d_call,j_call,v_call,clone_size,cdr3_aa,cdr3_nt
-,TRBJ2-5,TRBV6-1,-,CASSEVYWSKETQYF,TGTGCCAGCAGTGAAGTGTACTGGTCCAAAGAGACCCAGTACTTC
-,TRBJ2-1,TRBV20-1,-,CSATGIRGNEQFF,TGCAGTGCTACAGGGATCCGAGGCAATGAGCAGTTCTTC
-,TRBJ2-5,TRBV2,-,CAGAPTGQKETQYF,TGTGCCGGAGCCCCTACAGGACAGAAAGAGACCCAGTACTTC
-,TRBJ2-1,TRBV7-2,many,CASSLDVWTHYNEQFF,TGTGCCAGCAGCTTAGATGTGTGGACACATTACAATGAGCAGTTCTTC
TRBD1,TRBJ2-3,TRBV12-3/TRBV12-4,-,CASKRAGQEDTQYF,TGTGCCAGTAAAAGAGCCGGACAGGAAGATACGCAGTATTTT
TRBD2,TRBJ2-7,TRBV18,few,CASSPGAGGSEQYF,TGTGCCAGCTCACCCGGGGCTGGCGGGAGCGAGCAGTACTTC
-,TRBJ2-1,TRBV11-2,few,CASSLSSGTNEQFF,TGTGCCAGCAGCTTATCTTCGGGAACCAATGAGCAGTTCTTC
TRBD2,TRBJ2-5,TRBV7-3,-,CASSLRAGVETQYF,TGTGCCAGCAGCCTCCGTGCGGGGGTAGAGACCCAGTACTTC
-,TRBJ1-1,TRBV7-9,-,CASSSTGTEAFF,TGTGCCAGCAGCTCCACAGGGACCGAAGCTTTCTTT
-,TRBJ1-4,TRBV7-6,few,CASSLSGGFNEKLFF,TGTGCCAGCAGCTTATCTGGAGGGTTTAATGAAAAACTGTTTTTT
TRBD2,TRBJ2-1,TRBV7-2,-,CASSFAGGPREQFF,TGTGCCAGCAGCTTTGCGGGGGGCCCCAGGGAGCAGTTCTTC
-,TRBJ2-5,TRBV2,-,CASSEQSGTQYF,TGTGCCAGCAGTGAGCAAAGTGGGACCCAGTACTTC
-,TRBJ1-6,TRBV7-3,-,CASSYRINSPLHF,TGTGCCAGCAGCTACAGGATTAATTCACCCCTCCACTTT
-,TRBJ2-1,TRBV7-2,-,CASSVGHNNEQFF,TGTGCCAGCAGCGTGGGACACAACAATGAGCAGTTCTTC
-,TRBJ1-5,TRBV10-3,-,CAIRGDSNQPQHF,TGTGCCATTCGGGGGGATAGCAATCAGCCCCAGCATTTT
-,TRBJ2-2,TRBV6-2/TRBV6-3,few,CASSYQSSGTGELFF,TGTGCCAGCAGTTACCAGTCCTCGGGCACCGGGGAGCTGTTTTTT
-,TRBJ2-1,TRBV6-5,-,CASSHRTSSDEQFF,TGTGCCAGCAGTCACAGGACCTCTTCAGATGAGCAGTTCTTC
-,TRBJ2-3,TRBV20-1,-,CSATVWTIQDTQYF,TGCAGTGCTACCGTTTGGACTATTCAAGATACGCAGTATTTT
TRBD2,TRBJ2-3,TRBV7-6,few,CASSLSGLEADTQYF,TGTGCCAGCAGCTTATCGGGACTAGAAGCAGATACGCAGTATTTT
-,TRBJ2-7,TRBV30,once,CAWTTDRSYEQYF,TGTGCCTGGACGACAGACAGATCCTACGAGCAGTACTTC
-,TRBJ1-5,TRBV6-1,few,CASSERYSNQPQHF,TGTGCCAGCAGTGAAAGATATAGCAATCAGCCCCAGCATTTT
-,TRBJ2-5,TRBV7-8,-,CASSLNLEAGDEQETQYF,TGTGCCAGCAGCTTGAATCTTGAGGCGGGCGACGAACAAGAGACCCAGTACTTC
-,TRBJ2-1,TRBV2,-,CASSEQGPGDEQFF,TGTGCCAGCAGTGAACAGGGGCCAGGGGACGAGCAGTTCTTC
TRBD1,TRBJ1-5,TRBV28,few,CASSLATGYNQPQHF,TGTGCCAGCAGTTTAGCGACAGGGTACAATCAGCCCCAGCATTTT